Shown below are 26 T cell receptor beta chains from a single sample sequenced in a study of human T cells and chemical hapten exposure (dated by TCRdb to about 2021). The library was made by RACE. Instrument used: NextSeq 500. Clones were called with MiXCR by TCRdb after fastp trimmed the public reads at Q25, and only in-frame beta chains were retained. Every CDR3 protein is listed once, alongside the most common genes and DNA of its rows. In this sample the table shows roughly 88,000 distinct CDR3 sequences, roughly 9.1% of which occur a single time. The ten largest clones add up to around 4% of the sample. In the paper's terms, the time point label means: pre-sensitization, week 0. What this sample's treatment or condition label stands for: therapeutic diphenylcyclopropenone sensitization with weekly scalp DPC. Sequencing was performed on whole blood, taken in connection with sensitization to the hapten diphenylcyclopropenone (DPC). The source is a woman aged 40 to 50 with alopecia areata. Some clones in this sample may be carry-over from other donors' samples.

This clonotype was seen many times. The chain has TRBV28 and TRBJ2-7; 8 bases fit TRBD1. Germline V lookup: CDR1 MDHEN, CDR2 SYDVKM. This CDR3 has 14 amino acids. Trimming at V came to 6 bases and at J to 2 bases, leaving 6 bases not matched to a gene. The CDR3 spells CASRTGTGTYEQYF. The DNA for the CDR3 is TGTGCCAGCAGGACCGGGACAGGAACCTACGAGCAGTACTTC.

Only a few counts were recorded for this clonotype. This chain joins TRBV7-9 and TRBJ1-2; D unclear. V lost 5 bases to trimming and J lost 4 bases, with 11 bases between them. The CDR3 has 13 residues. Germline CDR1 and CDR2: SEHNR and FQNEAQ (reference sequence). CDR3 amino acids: CASSGLQFYGYTF. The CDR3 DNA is TGTGCCAGCAGCGGACTGCAATTCTATGGCTACACCTTC.

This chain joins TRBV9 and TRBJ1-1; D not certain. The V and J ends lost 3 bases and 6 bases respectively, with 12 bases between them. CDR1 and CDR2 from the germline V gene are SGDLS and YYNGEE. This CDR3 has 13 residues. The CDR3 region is CASSGRSLAEAFF. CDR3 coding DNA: TGTGCCAGCAGCGGCAGAAGTCTAGCTGAAGCTTTCTTT.

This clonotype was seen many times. This chain's CDR3 is CASSLQPSPLVPGANVLTF. CDR3 sequence (DNA): TGTGCCAGCAGCTTACAGCCAAGCCCCCTGGTACCTGGGGCCAACGTCCTGACTTTC. V gene TRBV11-2 combines with J gene TRBJ2-6; D is uncertain. The germline V gene encodes CDR1 SGHAT and CDR2 FQNNGV. V gave up 2 bases and J gave up 2 bases, with 19 bases separating them. The CDR3 has 19 residues.

The CDR3: CASSYPVNEQFF. The CDR3 nucleotides read TGCGCCAGCAGCTATCCAGTCAATGAGCAGTTCTTC. This chain uses TRBV5-1 with TRBJ2-1; D remains unclear. V shed 3 bases and J shed 6 bases, with 7 bases lying between them. Germline V CDR1 and CDR2: SGHRS, YFSETQ. The CDR3 extends over 12 amino acids.

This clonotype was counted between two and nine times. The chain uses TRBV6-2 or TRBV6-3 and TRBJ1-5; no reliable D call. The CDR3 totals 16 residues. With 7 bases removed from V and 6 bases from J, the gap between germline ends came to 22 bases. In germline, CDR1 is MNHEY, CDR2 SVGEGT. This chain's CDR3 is CASTSPGRSSSQPQHF. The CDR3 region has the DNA TGTGCCAGCACATCACCAGGCAGGAGTTCCAGTCAGCCCCAGCATTTT.

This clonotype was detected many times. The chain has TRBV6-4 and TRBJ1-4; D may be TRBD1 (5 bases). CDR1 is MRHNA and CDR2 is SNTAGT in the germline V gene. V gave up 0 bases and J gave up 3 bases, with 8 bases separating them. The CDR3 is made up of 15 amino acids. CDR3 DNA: TGTGCCAGCAGTGACTCCGGGGGACCTAATGAAAAACTGTTTTTT. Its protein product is CASSDSGGPNEKLFF.

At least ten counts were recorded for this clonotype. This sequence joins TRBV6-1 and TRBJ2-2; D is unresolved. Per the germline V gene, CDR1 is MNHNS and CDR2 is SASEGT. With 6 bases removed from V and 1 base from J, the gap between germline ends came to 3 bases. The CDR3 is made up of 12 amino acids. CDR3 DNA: TGTGCCAGCAGGGGGAACACCGGGGAGCTGTTTTTT. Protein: CASRGNTGELFF.

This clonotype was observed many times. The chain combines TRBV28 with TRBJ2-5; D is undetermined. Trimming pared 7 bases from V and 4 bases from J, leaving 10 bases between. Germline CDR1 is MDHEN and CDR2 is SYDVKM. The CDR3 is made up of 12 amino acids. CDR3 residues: CASTIPGETQYF. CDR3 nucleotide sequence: TGTGCCAGCACCATCCCCGGAGAGACCCAGTACTTC. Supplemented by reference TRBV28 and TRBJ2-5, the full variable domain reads DVKVTQSSRYLVKRTGEKVFLECVQDMDHENMFWYRQDPGLGLRLIYFSYDVKMKEKGDIPEGYSVSREKKERFSLILESASTNQTSMYLCASTIPGETQYFGPGTRLLVL.

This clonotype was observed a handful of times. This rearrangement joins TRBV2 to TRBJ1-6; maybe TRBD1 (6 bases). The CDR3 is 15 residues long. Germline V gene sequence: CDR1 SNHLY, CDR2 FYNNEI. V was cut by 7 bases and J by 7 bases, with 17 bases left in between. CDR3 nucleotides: TGTGCCAGCATAGGGGGGCCCACTAAGAATTCACCCCTCCACTTT. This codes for CASIGGPTKNSPLHF. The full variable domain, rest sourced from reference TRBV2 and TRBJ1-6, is EPEVTQTPSHQVTQMGQEVILRCVPISNHLYFYWYRQILGQKVEFLVSFYNNEISEKSEIFDDQFSVERPDGSNFTLKIRSTKLEDSAMYFCASIGGPTKNSPLHFGNGTRLTVT.

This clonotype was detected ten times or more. CDR3: CASSQPSGGTGYGYTF. CDR3 coding DNA: TGCGCCAGCAGCCAACCGTCAGGGGGCACGGGGTATGGCTACACCTTC. The chain is built from TRBV4-1 and TRBJ1-2, with TRBD1 matching 8 bases. This CDR3 is 16 amino acids long. V gave up 2 bases and J gave up 5 bases; unmatched junction bases: 10. Germline loops: CDR1 MGHRA, CDR2 YSYEKL.

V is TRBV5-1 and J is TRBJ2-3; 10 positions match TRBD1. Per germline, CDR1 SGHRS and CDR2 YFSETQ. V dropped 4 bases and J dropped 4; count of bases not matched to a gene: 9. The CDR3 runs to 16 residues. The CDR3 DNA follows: TGCGCCAGCAGCCCGACAGGGGGCTCCAGTGCAGATACGCAGTATTTT. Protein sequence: CASSPTGGSSADTQYF.

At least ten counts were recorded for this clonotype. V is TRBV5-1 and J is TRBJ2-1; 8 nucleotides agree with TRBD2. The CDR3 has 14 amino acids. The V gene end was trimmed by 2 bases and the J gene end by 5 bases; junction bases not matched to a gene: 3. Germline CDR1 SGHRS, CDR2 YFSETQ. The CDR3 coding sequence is TGCGCCAGCAGCTTACTAGCGGAGAACAATGAGCAGTTCTTC. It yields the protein CASSLLAENNEQFF.

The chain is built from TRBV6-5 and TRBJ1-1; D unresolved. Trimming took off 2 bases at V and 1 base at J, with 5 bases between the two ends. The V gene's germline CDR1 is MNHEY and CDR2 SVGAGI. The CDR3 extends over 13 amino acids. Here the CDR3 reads CASSYRRNTEAFF. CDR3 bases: TGTGCCAGCAGTTACCGACGGAACACTGAAGCTTTCTTT.

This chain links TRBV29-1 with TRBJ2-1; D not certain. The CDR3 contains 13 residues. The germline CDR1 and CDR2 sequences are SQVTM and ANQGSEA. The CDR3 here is CTVSPNNNNEQFF. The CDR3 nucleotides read TGCACCGTATCCCCAAACAACAATAATGAGCAGTTCTTC.

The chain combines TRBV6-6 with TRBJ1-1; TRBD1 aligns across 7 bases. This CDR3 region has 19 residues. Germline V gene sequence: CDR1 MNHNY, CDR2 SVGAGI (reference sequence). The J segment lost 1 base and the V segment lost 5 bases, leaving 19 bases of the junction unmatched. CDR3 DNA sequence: TGTGCCAGCAGTCCCTACGTAACACCGCCGGGACAGCCGAACACTGAAGCTTTCTTT. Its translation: CASSPYVTPPGQPNTEAFF.

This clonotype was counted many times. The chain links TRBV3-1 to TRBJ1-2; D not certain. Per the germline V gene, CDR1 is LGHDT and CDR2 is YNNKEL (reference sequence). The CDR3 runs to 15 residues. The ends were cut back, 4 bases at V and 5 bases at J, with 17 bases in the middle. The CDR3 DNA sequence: TGTGCCAGCAGCCGGCAGGAAGGCCATCATTATGGCTACACCTTC. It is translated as CASSRQEGHHYGYTF.

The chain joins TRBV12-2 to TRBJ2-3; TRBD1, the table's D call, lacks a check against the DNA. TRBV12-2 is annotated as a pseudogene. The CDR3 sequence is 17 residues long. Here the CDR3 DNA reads TGTGCAAGTCGCCCCCGGTATGGCCCCGACAGGGAAGATACGCAGTATTTT. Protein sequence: CASRPRYGPDREDTQYF.

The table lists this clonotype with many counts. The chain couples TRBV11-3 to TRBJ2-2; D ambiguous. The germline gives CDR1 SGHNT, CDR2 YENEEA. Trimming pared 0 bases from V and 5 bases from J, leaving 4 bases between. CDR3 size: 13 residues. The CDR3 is CASSLDGTGELFF. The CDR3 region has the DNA TGTGCCAGCAGCTTAGATGGGACCGGGGAGCTGTTTTTT.

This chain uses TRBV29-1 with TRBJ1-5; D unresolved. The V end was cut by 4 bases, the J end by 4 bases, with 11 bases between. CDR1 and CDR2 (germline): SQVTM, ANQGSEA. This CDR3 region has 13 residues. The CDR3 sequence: CSVGVLGNQPQHF. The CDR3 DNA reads TGCAGCGTTGGTGTCCTGGGGAATCAGCCCCAGCATTTT. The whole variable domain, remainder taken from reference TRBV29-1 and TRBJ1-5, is SAVISQKPSRDICQRGTSLTIQCQVDSQVTMMFWYRQQPGQSLTLIATANQGSEATYESGFVIDKFPISRPNLTFSTLTVSNMSPEDSSIYLCSVGVLGNQPQHFGDGTRLSIL.

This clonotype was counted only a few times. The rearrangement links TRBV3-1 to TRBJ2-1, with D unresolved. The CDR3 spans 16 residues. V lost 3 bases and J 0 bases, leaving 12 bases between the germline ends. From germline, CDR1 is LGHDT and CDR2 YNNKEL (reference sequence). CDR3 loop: CASSHQSPRSYNEQFF. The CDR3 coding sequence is TGTGCCAGCAGCCACCAAAGCCCTCGCTCCTACAATGAGCAGTTCTTC.

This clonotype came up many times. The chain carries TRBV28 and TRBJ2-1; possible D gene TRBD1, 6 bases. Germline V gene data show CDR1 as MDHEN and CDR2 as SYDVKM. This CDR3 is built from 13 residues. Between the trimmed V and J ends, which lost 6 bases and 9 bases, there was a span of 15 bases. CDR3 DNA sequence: TGTGCCAGCAGCTCTCAACAGGGCGGTGAGCAGTTCTTC. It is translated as CASSSQQGGEQFF. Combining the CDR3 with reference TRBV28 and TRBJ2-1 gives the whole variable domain DVKVTQSSRYLVKRTGEKVFLECVQDMDHENMFWYRQDPGLGLRLIYFSYDVKMKEKGDIPEGYSVSREKKERFSLILESASTNQTSMYLCASSSQQGGEQFFGPGTRLTVL.

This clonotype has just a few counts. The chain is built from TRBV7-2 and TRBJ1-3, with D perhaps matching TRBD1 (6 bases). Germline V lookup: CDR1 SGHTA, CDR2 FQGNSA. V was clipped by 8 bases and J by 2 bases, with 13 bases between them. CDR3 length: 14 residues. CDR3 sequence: CASRANRAGNTIYF. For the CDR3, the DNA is TGTGCCAGCCGAGCCAACAGGGCTGGAAACACCATATATTTT.

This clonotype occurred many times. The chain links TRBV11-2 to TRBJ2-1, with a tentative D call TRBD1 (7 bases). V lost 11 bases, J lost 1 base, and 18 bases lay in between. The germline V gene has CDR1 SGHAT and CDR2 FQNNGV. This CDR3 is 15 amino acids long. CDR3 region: CASQGGHGSYNEQFF. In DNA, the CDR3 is TGTGCCTCGCAGGGGGGACATGGGTCCTACAATGAGCAGTTCTTC.

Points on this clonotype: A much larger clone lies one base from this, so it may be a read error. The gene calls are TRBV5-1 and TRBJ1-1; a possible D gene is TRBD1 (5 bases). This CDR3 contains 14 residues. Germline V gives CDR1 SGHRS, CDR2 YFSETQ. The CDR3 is CTSCARVSGTEAFF. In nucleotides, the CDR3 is TGCACCAGCTGCGCCAGGGTTAGTGGTACTGAAGCTTTCTTT.

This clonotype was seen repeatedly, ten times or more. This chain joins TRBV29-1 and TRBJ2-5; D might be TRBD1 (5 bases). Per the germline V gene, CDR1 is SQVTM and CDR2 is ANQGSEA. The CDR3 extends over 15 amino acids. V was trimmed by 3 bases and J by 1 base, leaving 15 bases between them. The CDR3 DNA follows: TGCAGCGTTGAGACAGAAGCAAGCTTCCAAGAGACCCAGTACTTC. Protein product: CSVETEASFQETQYF. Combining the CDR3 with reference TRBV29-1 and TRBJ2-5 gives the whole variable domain SAVISQKPSRDICQRGTSLTIQCQVDSQVTMMFWYRQQPGQSLTLIATANQGSEATYESGFVIDKFPISRPNLTFSTLTVSNMSPEDSSIYLCSVETEASFQETQYFGPGTRLLVL.